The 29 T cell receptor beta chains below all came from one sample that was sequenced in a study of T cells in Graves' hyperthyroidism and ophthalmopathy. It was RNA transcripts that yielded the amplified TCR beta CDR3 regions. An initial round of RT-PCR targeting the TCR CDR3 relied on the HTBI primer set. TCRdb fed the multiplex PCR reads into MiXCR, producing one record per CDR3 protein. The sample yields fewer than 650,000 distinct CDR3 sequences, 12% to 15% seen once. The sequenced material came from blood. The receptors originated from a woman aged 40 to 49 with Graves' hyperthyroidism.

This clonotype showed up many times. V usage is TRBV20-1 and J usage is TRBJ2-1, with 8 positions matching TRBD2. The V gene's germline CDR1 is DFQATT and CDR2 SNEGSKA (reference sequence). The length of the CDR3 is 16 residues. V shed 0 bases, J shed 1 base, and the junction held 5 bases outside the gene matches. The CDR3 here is CSARDWASGSYNEQFF. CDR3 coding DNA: TGCAGTGCTAGAGATTGGGCTAGCGGGTCCTACAATGAGCAGTTCTTC.

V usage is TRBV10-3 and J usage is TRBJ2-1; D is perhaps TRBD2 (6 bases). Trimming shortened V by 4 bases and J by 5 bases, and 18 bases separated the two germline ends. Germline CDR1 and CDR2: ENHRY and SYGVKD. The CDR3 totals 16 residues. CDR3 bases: TGTGCCATCAGTGGATTAGAGGCCGGAGGGAACAATGAGCAGTTCTTC. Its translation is CAISGLEAGGNNEQFF.

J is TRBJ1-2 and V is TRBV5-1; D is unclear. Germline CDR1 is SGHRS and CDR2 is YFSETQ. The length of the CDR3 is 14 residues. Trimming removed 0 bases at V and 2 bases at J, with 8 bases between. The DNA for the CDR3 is TGCGCCAGCAGCTTGGACAGAATAAACTATGGCTACACCTTC. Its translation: CASSLDRINYGYTF.

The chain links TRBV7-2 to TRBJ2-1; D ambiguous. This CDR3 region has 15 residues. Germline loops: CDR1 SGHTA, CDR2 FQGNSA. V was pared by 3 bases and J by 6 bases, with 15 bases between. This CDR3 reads CASSLGSLTPNEQFF. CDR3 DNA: TGTGCCAGCAGCTTGGGTTCCCTTACCCCCAATGAGCAGTTCTTC.

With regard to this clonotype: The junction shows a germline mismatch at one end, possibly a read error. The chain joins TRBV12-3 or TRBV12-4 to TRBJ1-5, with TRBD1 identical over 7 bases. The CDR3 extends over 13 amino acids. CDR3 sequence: CASADRDNQSQHF. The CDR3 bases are TGTGCCAGCGCCGACAGGGACAATCAGTCCCAGCATTTT.

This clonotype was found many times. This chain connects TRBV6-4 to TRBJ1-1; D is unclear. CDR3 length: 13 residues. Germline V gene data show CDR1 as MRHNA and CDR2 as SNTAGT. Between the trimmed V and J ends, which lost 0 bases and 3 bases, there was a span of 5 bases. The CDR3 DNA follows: TGTGCCAGCAGTGACTCGTGGGACACTGAAGCTTTCTTT. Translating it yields CASSDSWDTEAFF.

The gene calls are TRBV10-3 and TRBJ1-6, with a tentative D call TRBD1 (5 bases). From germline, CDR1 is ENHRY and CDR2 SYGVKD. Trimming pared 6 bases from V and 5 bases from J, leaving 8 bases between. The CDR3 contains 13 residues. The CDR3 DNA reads TGTGCCATCAGGGGGGGGGATAATTCACCCCTCCACTTT. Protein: CAIRGGDNSPLHF.

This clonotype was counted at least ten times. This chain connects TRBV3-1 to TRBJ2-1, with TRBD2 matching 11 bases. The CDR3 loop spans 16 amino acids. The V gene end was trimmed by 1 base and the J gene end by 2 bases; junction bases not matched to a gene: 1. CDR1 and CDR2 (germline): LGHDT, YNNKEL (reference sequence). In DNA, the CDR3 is TGTGCCAGCAGCCAAGTAGCGGGAGGGCCCTACAATGAGCAGTTCTTC. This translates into CASSQVAGGPYNEQFF.

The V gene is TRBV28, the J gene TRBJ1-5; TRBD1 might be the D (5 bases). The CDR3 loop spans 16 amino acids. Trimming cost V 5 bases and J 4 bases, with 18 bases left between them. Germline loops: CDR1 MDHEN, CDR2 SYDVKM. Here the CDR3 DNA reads TGTGCCAGCAGTCTCCCCTGGGGGGGAGGTAATCAGCCCCAGCATTTT. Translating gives CASSLPWGGGNQPQHF. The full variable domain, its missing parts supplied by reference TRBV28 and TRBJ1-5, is DVKVTQSSRYLVKRTGEKVFLECVQDMDHENMFWYRQDPGLGLRLIYFSYDVKMKEKGDIPEGYSVSREKKERFSLILESASTNQTSMYLCASSLPWGGGNQPQHFGDGTRLSIL.

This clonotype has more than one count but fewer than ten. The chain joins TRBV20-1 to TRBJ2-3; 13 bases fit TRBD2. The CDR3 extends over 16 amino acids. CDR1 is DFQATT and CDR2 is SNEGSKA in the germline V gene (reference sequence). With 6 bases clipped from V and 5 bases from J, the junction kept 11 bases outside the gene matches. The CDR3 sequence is CSATSGRAGEGDTQYF. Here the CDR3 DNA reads TGCAGTGCAACTAGCGGGAGGGCCGGGGAAGGAGATACGCAGTATTTT.

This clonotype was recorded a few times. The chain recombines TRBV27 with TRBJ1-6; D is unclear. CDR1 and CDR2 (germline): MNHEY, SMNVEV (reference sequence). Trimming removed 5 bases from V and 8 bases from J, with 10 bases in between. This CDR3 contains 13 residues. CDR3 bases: TGTGCCAGCAGTATCATAAGGGATTCACCCCTCCACTTT. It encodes CASSIIRDSPLHF.

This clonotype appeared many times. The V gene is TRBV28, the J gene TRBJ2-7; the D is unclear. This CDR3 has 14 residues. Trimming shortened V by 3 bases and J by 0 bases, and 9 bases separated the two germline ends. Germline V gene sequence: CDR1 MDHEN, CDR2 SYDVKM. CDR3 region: CASSFVWDSYEQYF. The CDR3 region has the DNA TGTGCCAGCAGTTTCGTGTGGGACTCCTACGAGCAGTACTTC.

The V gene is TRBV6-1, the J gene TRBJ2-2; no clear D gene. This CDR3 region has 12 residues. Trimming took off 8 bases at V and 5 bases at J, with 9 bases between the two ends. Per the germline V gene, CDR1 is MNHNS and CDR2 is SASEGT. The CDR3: CASGIVTGELFF. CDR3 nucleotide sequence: TGTGCCAGCGGGATCGTGACCGGGGAGCTGTTTTTT.

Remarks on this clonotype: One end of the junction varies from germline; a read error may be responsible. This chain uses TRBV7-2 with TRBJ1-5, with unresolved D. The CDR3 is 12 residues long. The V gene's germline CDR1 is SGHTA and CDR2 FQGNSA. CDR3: CAGSLMNQPQHF. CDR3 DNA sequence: TGTGCCGGCAGCTTGATGAATCAGCCCCAGCATTTT. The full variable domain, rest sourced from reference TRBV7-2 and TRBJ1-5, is GAGVSQSPSNKVTEKGKDVELRCDPISGHTALYWYRQSLGQGLEFLIYFQGNSAPDKSGLPSDRFSAERTGGSVSTLTIQRTQQEDSAVYLCAGSLMNQPQHFGDGTRLSIL.

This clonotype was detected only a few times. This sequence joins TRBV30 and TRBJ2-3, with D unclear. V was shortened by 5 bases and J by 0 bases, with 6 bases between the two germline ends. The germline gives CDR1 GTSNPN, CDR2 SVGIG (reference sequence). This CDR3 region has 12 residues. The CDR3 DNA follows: TGTGCCTGGGGTATCAGCACAGATACGCAGTATTTT. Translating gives CAWGISTDTQYF.

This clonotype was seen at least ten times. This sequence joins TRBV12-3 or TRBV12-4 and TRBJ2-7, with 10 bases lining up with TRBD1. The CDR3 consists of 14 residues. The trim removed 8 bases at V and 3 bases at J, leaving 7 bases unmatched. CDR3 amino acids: CASSPTGGYYEQYF. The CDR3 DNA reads TGTGCCAGCTCGCCGACAGGGGGCTACTACGAGCAGTACTTC.

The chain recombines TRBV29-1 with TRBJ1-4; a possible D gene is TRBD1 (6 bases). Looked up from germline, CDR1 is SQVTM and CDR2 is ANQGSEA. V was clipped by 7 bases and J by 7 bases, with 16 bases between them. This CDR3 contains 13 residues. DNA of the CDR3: TGCAGCGCTGATCAGGGGATTGGTGAAAAACTGTTTTTT. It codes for CSADQGIGEKLFF.

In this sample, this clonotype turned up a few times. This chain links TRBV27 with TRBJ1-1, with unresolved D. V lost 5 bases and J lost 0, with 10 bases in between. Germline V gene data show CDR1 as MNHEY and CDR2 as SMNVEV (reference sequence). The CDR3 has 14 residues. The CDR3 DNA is TGTGCCAGCAGTCCGGGATTTATGAACACTGAAGCTTTCTTT. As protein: CASSPGFMNTEAFF.

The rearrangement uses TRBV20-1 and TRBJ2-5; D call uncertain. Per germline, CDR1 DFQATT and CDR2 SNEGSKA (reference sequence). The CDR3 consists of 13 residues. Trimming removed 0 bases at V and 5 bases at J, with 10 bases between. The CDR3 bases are TGCAGTGCTAGAGATAGAGTCGGCGAGACCCAGTACTTC. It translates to CSARDRVGETQYF.

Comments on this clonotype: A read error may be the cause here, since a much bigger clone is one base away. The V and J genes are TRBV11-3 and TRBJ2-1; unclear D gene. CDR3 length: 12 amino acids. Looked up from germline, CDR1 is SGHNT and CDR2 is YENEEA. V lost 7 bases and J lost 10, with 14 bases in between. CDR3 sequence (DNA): TGTGCCAGCAACACCTTCATCGGGGAGCAGTTCTTC. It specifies CASNTFIGEQFF.

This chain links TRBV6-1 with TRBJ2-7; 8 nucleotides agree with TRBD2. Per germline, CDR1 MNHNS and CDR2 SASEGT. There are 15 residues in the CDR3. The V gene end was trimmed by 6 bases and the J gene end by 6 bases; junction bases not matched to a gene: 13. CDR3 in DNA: TGTGCCAGCAGGAGGGCACCAGCGGGAGAGGTCGAGCAGTACTTC. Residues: CASRRAPAGEVEQYF.

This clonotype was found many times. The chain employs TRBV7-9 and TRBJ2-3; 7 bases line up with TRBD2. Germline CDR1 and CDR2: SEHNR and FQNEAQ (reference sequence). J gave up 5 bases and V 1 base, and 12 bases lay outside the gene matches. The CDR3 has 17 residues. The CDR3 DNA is TGTGCCAGCAGCTTAGGGGATAGTCCGGGGGGACGAGATACGCAGTATTTT. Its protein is CASSLGDSPGGRDTQYF.

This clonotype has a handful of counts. The CDR3 is CASGLAGGDEQFF. The DNA of the CDR3 is TGTGCCAGCGGACTAGCGGGAGGGGATGAGCAGTTCTTC. The gene calls are TRBV6-1 and TRBJ2-1, with TRBD2 matching over 15 bases. The germline gives CDR1 MNHNS, CDR2 SASEGT. V dropped 8 bases and J dropped 8; count of bases not matched to a gene: 1. This CDR3 comprises 13 residues.

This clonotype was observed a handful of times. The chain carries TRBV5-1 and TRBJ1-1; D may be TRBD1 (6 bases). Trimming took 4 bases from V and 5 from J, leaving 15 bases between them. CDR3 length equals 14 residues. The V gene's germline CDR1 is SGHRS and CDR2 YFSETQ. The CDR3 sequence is CASSPRGGRTEAFF. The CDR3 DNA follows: TGCGCCAGCAGCCCCAGAGGGGGAAGAACTGAAGCTTTCTTT.

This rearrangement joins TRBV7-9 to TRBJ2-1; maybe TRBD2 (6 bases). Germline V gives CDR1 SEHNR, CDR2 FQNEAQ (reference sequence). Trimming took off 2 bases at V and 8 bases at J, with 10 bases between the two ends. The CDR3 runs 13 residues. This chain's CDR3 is CASSLPGAHEQFF. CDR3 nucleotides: TGTGCCAGCAGCTTACCGGGAGCCCATGAGCAGTTCTTC.

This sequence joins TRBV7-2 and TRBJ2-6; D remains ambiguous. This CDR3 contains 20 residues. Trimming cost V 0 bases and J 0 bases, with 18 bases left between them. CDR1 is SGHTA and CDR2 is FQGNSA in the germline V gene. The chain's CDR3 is CASSLAILETWSSGANVLTF. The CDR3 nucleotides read TGTGCCAGCAGCTTAGCGATTTTGGAGACGTGGAGCTCTGGGGCCAACGTCCTGACTTTC. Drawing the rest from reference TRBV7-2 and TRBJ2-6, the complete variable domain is GAGVSQSPSNKVTEKGKDVELRCDPISGHTALYWYRQSLGQGLEFLIYFQGNSAPDKSGLPSDRFSAERTGGSVSTLTIQRTQQEDSAVYLCASSLAILETWSSGANVLTFGAGSRLTVL.

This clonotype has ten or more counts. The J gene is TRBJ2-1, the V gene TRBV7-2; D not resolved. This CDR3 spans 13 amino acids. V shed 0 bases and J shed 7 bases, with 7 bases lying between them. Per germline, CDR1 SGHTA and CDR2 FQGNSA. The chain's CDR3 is CASSLAYGNEQFF. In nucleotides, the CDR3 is TGTGCCAGCAGCTTAGCGTACGGTAATGAGCAGTTCTTC.

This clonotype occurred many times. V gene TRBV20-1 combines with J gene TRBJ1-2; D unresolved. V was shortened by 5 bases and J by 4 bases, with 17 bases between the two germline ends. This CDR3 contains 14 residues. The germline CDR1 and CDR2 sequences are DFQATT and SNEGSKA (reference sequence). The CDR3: CSAPLARSFYGYTF. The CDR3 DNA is TGCAGTGCTCCCCTGGCGCGGAGTTTCTATGGCTACACCTTC.

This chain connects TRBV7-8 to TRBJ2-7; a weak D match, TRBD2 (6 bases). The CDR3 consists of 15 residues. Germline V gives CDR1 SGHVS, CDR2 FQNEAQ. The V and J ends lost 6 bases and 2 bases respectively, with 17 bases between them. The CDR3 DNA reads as TGTGCCAGCAGTCCGTGGGGGGTCAGGACCTACGAGCAGTACTTC. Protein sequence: CASSPWGVRTYEQYF.